These 9 T cell receptor beta chains came from one sample sequenced in a study of pediatric ulcerative colitis. Libraries were prepared by immunoSEQ multiplex PCR; TCRdb keeps only in-frame clonotypes and omits some of them. The data contain tens of thousands of clones, 75% to 90% of them singletons. The sequenced material came from blood. The receptors shown here come from a boy between 10 and 17 years old who was a control in a study of pediatric ulcerative colitis.

The chain uses TRBV15 and TRBJ2-2; D is perhaps TRBD2 (6 bases). Germline V gene data show CDR1 as LNHNV and CDR2 as YYDKDF (reference sequence). The V gene lost 2 bases and the J gene lost 2 bases, with 12 bases spanning the gap. The CDR3 spans 16 residues. This CDR3 reads CATSRRGAGNTGELFF. In DNA form, the CDR3 reads TGTGCCACCAGCAGAAGAGGGGCGGGAAACACCGGGGAGCTGTTTTTT.

The chain is built from TRBV10-3 and TRBJ2-5, with 14 nucleotides matching TRBD2. Trimming at V came to 2 bases and at J to 5 bases, leaving 4 bases not matched to a gene. Germline V gene data show CDR1 as ENHRY and CDR2 as SYGVKD. There are 16 residues in the CDR3. CDR3 sequence: CAISEVRLAGGETQYF. For the CDR3, the DNA is TGTGCCATCAGTGAGGTGCGACTAGCGGGGGGGGAGACCCAGTACTTC.

This chain joins TRBV28 and TRBJ1-4; possibly TRBD1 for D (6 bases). Per germline, CDR1 MDHEN and CDR2 SYDVKM. The CDR3 runs 16 residues. The V and J ends lost 2 bases and 5 bases respectively, with 15 bases between them. The CDR3 protein is CASSLGARTENEKLFF. The CDR3 nucleotides are TGTGCCAGCAGTTTAGGAGCCCGGACAGAAAATGAAAAACTGTTTTTT.

The chain carries TRBV7-2 and TRBJ2-7; D possibly matches TRBD1 or TRBD2 (5 bases each). This CDR3 is 15 amino acids long. Trimming left V 1 base short and J 4 bases short, with 14 bases between. Germline values: CDR1 SGHTA, CDR2 FQGNSA. CDR3 sequence: CASSLGSTEGYEQYF. The CDR3 DNA sequence: TGTGCCAGCAGCTTAGGTTCGACCGAGGGGTACGAGCAGTACTTC.

The chain combines TRBV6-1 with TRBJ1-2, with D hard to call. Trimming removed 1 base from V and 4 bases from J, with 10 bases in between. The CDR3 runs 14 residues. Germline assignment: CDR1 MNHNS and CDR2 SASEGT. CDR3 DNA: TGTGCCAGCAGTGAAGGGACTGACCCCTATGGCTACACCTTC. Translating it yields CASSEGTDPYGYTF.

The rearrangement links TRBV6-1 to TRBJ1-4; 7 bases line up with TRBD1. Trimming cost V 6 bases and J 5 bases; bases outside gene matches: 3. The CDR3 runs 13 residues. Germline V gene data show CDR1 as MNHNS and CDR2 as SASEGT. For the CDR3, the DNA is TGTGCCAGCAGCGGGACAGAGAATGAAAAACTGTTTTTT. Its translation: CASSGTENEKLFF.

The genes are TRBV6-1 and TRBJ2-2; a possible D gene is TRBD1 (5 bases). The germline V and J ends were trimmed by 2 bases and 5 bases, with 9 bases remaining between them. CDR3 length: 14 residues. Per germline, CDR1 MNHNS and CDR2 SASEGT. CDR3 protein: CASSELDRTGELFF. Written as DNA, the CDR3 is TGTGCCAGCAGTGAACTAGACAGAACCGGGGAGCTGTTTTTT.

This rearrangement joins TRBV27 to TRBJ2-2; 9 bases align to TRBD1. The V segment lost 6 bases and the J segment 5 bases; nucleotides outside the gene matches: 10. This CDR3 has 16 residues. Germline-derived CDR1 and CDR2 are MNHEY and SMNVEV (reference sequence). The CDR3 here is CASRKSSGQGTGELFF. CDR3 bases: TGTGCCAGCAGAAAATCGTCGGGACAGGGAACCGGGGAGCTGTTTTTT.

This clone has a single count. The chain links TRBV6-6 to TRBJ2-2, with D tentatively TRBD1 or TRBD2 (6 bases each). The CDR3 consists of 14 residues. CDR1 and CDR2 from the germline V gene are MNHNY and SVGAGI (reference sequence). Trimming left V 7 bases short and J 4 bases short, with 13 bases between. CDR3 loop: CASIRGESTGELFF. CDR3 DNA sequence: TGTGCCAGCATTAGGGGGGAGAGCACCGGGGAGCTGTTTTTT.